Presented here are 10 T cell receptor beta chains from one specimen sequenced in a study of control samples from healthy donors and cancer patients. Profiled with immunoSEQ multiplex PCR; TCRdb holds only in-frame clones, not every one. The sample holds tens of thousands of clones, 70% to 90% seen once. Sequenced sample: blood. These receptors all come from a woman aged 60-70 years in good health.

The chain joins TRBV9 to TRBJ2-3, with D possibly called TRBD1 or TRBD2 (5 bases each). Deletions cut 2 bases from V and 0 bases from J, with 10 bases between. The germline CDR1 and CDR2 sequences are SGDLS and YYNGEE. The CDR3 consists of 15 residues. The CDR3 nucleotides are TGTGCCAGCAGCGTTAGGGGAGACAGCACAGATACGCAGTATTTT. This translates into CASSVRGDSTDTQYF. The variable domain in full, with the rest retrieved from reference TRBV9 and TRBJ2-3, is DSGVTQTPKHLITATGQRVTLRCSPRSGDLSVYWYQQSLDQGLQFLIQYYNGEERAKGNILERFSAQQFPDLHSELNLSSLELGDSALYFCASSVRGDSTDTQYFGPGTRLTVL.

The chain joins TRBV6-5 to TRBJ1-2; tentative D call: TRBD1 (5 bases). V lost 5 bases to trimming and J lost 8 bases, with 15 bases between them. Germline V gene data show CDR1 as MNHEY and CDR2 as SVGAGI. This CDR3 has 13 amino acids. CDR3 coding DNA: TGTGCCAGCAGTCCGATTGGAGGGACGGGCTACACCTTC. Its protein product is CASSPIGGTGYTF.

V is TRBV27 and J is TRBJ2-7, with 9 bases that match TRBD1. V was pared by 6 bases and J by 2 bases, with 2 bases of the junction left unmatched. CDR1 is MNHEY, CDR2 SMNVEV, per germline (reference sequence). The CDR3 totals 13 residues. In DNA form, the CDR3 reads TGTGCCAGCAGAGGGACAGGGACCTACGAGCAGTACTTC. Protein: CASRGTGTYEQYF.

This chain uses TRBV7-2 with TRBJ1-5; D unresolved. V was pared by 6 bases and J by 7 bases, with 10 bases between. The CDR3 has 12 residues. CDR1 and CDR2 from the germline V gene are SGHTA and FQGNSA. CDR3 residues: CASSSLGQPQHF. CDR3 in DNA: TGTGCCAGCAGTAGCCTTGGGCAGCCCCAGCATTTT.

The rearrangement links TRBV5-1 to TRBJ1-1, with D maybe TRBD1 (5 bases). V lost 4 bases, J lost 1 base, and 14 bases lay in between. Germline lookup yields CDR1 SGHRS and CDR2 YFSETQ. This CDR3 is 15 amino acids long. This CDR3 reads CASSPAQGTNTEAFF. In DNA, the CDR3 is TGCGCCAGCAGCCCAGCTCAGGGTACGAACACTGAAGCTTTCTTT.

The V and J genes are TRBV7-9 and TRBJ2-2; 9 positions match TRBD1. The CDR3 loop spans 17 amino acids. The J segment lost 3 bases and the V segment lost 5 bases, leaving 10 bases of the junction unmatched. Germline V lookup: CDR1 SEHNR, CDR2 FQNEAQ (reference sequence). The CDR3 coding sequence is TGTGCCAGCAGCGAATGGGACAGGGTGGTGGACACCGGGGAGCTGTTTTTT. Protein product: CASSEWDRVVDTGELFF. Full variable domain (outside the CDR3, taken from reference TRBV7-9 and TRBJ2-2): DTGVSQNPRHKITKRGQNVTFRCDPISEHNRLYWYRQTLGQGPEFLTYFQNEAQLEKSRLLSDRFSAERPKGSFSTLEIQRTEQGDSAMYLCASSEWDRVVDTGELFFGEGSRLTVL.

The gene calls are TRBV5-4 and TRBJ2-7; 10 bases fit TRBD2. With V trimmed by 0 bases and J by 1 base, 4 bases remained unmatched. Germline V lookup: CDR1 SGHNT, CDR2 YYREEE (reference sequence). The CDR3 consists of 16 residues. The CDR3 protein is CASSLGASGGSYEQYF. The CDR3 coding sequence is TGTGCCAGCAGCTTGGGGGCTAGCGGGGGTTCCTACGAGCAGTACTTC.

As regards this clone: A junction end diverges from the germline sequence, so it may reflect a read error. The chain combines TRBV28 with TRBJ1-4; D call uncertain. The CDR3 spans 14 residues. Germline CDR1 MDHEN, CDR2 SYDVKM. This CDR3 is CASTITAVPTKVSF. CDR3 bases: TGTGCCAGCACCATAACAGCGGTACCCACGAAAGTGTCTTTT.

The chain couples TRBV5-1 to TRBJ2-5, with 14 nucleotides matching TRBD2. The CDR3 is 16 residues long. V shed 3 bases, J shed 2 bases, and the junction held 3 bases outside the gene matches. The germline V gene encodes CDR1 SGHRS and CDR2 YFSETQ. CDR3 region: CASSSGLAGAQETQYF. Here the CDR3 DNA reads TGCGCCAGCAGCTCGGGACTAGCGGGGGCACAAGAGACCCAGTACTTC.

V usage is TRBV2 and J usage is TRBJ2-5; 14 bases are shared with TRBD2. This CDR3 comprises 15 residues. Germline V CDR1 and CDR2: SNHLY, FYNNEI. The ends lost 6 bases at V and 4 bases at J; junction bases unmatched: 4. This CDR3 reads CASRTSGGDSETQYF. CDR3 nucleotide sequence: TGTGCCAGCAGGACTAGCGGGGGGGATTCAGAGACCCAGTACTTC. The full variable domain, in which reference TRBV2 and TRBJ2-5 provide the parts outside the CDR3, is EPEVTQTPSHQVTQMGQEVILRCVPISNHLYFYWYRQILGQKVEFLVSFYNNEISEKSEIFDDQFSVERPDGSNFTLKIRSTKLEDSAMYFCASRTSGGDSETQYFGPGTRLLVL.